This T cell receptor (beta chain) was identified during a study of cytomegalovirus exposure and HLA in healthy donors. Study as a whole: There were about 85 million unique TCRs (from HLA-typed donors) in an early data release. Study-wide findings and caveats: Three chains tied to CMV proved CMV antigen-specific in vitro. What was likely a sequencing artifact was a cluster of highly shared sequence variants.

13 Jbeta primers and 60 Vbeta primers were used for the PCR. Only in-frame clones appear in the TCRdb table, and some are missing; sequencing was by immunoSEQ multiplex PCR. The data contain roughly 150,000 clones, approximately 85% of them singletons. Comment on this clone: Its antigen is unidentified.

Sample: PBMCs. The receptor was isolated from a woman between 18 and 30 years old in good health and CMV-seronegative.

The CDR3 sequence: CAATTGGSNQPQHF. CDR3 nucleotides: TGTGCCGCCACCACAGGGGGGAGCAATCAGCCCCAGCATTTT. The J gene is TRBJ1-5, the V gene TRBV28; 8 bases line up with TRBD1. CDR3 length equals 14 residues. Looked up from germline, CDR1 is MDHEN and CDR2 is SYDVKM. J lost 1 base, V lost 11 bases, and 7 bases had no gene match.